This TCR beta chain originates from a study of CD8+ T cells in alopecia areata. About the study: Among treated patients, oral tofacitinib was administered at 5 to 10 mg twice daily. Regarding the study as a whole: In patients, TCRs were shared less clearly than in mice, and HLA may possibly be involved.

With respect to this clone: Its target is not known.

RNA extraction and reverse transcription yielded cDNA as sequencing template. Clones were read by immunoSEQ multiplex PCR, and TCRdb kept only the in-frame ones, dropping some. The table has 110,000 to 150,000 clones, around 50% seen once; the top ten hold 5% to 7%. CDR3 length: 13 residues. Germline CDR1 reads SGHDT; CDR2 reads YYEEEE. The V segment lost 4 bases and the J segment 6 bases; nucleotides outside the gene matches: 6. The input for sequencing was CD4+ T cells sorted from blood, taken at week 0. The rearrangement links TRBV5-6 to TRBJ1-2, with 7 positions matching TRBD1. The clonotype comes from a human donor with alopecia areata. CDR3 sequence: CASSSGTAHGYTF. The DNA for the CDR3 is TGTGCCAGCAGCAGCGGGACAGCCCATGGCTACACCTTC.